This paragraph reports one T cell receptor beta chain. Antigen specificity is unknown. CD4+ cells were split into CD45RA+ naive and CD45RA-negative memory subsets. The CDR3 extends over 14 amino acids. Trimming left V 3 bases short and J 6 bases short, with 11 bases between. Germline V gives CDR1 MNHNS, CDR2 SASEGT. The sample belongs to a study of shared clonotypes between healthy human individuals. Across several immunoSEQ plates, the genomic DNA of each subset was split evenly. Assay used: immunoSEQ multiplex PCR; TCRdb lists only in-frame clones, some missing. Of millions of clones detected, roughly 94% appear once; the ten largest clones hold approximately 0.13%. Study-wide results and limits: Naive CD4 clonotypes were shared across several donors at roughly 5%.

This TCR came from a man aged 18 to 29 in good health. Sequencing was carried out using naive CD4+ T cells sorted from blood. The sample's subset: CD45RA+ positively selected. This chain uses TRBV6-1 with TRBJ2-2; no clear D. CDR3 nucleotide sequence: TGTGCCAGCAGTGATGGTGGGTTTTCCGGGGAGCTGTTTTTT. Amino acid sequence: CASSDGGFSGELFF.